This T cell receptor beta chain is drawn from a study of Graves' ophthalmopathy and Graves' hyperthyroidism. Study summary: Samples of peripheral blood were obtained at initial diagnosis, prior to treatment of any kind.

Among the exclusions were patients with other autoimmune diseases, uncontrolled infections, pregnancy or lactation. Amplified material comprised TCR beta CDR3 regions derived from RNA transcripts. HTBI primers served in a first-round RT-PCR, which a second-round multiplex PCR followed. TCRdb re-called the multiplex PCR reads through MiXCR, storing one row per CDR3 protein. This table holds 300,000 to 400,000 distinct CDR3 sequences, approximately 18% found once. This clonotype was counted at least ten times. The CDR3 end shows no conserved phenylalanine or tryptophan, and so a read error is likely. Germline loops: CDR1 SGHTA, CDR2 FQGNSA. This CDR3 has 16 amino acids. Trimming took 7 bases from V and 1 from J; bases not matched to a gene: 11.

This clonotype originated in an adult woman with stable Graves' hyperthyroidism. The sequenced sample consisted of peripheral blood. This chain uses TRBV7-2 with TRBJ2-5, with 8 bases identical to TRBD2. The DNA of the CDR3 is TGTGCCAGCACTCTCTATGGCGGGAGGCCCCAAGAGACCCAGTACCTC. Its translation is CASTLYGGRPQETQYL.